This T cell receptor beta chain was identified in a study of cytomegalovirus exposure and HLA in healthy donors. Overall study findings and caveats: Earlier analysis yielded a pattern in which most TCR beta V segments were productive about 87% or about 30% of the time. A likely sequencing artifact accounted for one observed cluster of highly shared sequence variants. HLA-A and HLA-B allele assignments for most subjects were reportedly predicted accurately using TCR beta sequences. With DRB1 most and HLA-C fewest, TCR association rates differed between HLA loci in a later analysis.

As for this clone: Antigen: not known.

Vbeta (60) and Jbeta (13) primers were used in the PCR. Profiling relied on immunoSEQ multiplex PCR, and the TCRdb table lists in-frame clones only, not all of them. The sample has 100,000 to 140,000 clones, 73% seen once. This CDR3 contains 15 residues. Trimming removed 2 bases at V and 8 bases at J, with 18 bases between. Germline V gene sequence: CDR1 MNHEY, CDR2 SVGAGI. Sequencing was performed on PBMCs. This TCR was recovered from a man aged 25-45 years in good health and CMV-seronegative. This rearrangement joins TRBV6-5 to TRBJ1-2, with D possibly being TRBD1 (5 bases). CDR3 sequence: CASSYHSDQGWGYTF. In nucleotides, the CDR3 is TGTGCCAGCAGTTACCATTCAGATCAGGGATGGGGCTACACCTTC.